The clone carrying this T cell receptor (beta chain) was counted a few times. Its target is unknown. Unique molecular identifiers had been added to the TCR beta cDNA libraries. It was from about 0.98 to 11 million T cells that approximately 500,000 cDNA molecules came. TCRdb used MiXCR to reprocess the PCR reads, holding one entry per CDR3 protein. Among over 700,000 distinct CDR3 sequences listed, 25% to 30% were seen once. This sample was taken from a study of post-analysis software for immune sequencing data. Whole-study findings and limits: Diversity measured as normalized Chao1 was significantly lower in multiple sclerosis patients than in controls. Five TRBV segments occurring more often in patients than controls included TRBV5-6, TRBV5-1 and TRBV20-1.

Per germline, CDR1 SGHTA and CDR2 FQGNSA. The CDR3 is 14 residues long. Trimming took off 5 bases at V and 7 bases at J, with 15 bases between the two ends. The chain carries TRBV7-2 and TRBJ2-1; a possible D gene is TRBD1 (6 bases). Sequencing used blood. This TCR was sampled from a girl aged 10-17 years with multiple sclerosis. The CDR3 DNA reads TGTGCCAGCAGCAAAGAACAGGGAATTAATGAGCAGTTCTTC. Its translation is CASSKEQGINEQFF.